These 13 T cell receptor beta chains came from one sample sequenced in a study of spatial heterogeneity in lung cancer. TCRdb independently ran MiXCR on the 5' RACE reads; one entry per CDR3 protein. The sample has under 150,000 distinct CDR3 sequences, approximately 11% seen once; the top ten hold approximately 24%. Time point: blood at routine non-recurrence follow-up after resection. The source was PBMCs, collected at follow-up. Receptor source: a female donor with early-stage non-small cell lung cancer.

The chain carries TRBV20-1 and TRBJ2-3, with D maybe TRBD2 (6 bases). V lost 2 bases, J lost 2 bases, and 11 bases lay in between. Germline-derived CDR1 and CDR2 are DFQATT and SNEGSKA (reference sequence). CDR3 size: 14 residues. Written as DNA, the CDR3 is TGCAGTGCTAGAAATAGCGGCCTCACAGATACGCAGTATTTT. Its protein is CSARNSGLTDTQYF.

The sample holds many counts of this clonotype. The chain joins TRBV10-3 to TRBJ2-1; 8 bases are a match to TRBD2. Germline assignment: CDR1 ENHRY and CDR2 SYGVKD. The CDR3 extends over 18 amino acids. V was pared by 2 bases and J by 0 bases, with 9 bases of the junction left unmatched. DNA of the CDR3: TGTGCCATCAGTGAGCCGACGCGCGGGGGGAGCTCCTACAATGAGCAGTTCTTC. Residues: CAISEPTRGGSSYNEQFF.

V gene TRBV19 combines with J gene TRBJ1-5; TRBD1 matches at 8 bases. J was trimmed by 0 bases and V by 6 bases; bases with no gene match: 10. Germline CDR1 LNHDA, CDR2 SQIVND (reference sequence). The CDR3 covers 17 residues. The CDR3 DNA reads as TGTGCCAGTAGCCACATCAACAGGGGGTATAGCAATCAGCCCCAGCATTTT. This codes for CASSHINRGYSNQPQHF.

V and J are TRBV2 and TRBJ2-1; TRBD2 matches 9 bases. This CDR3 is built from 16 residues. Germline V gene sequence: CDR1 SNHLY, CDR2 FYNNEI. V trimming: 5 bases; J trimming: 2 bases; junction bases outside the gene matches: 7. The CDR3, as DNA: TGTGCCAGCAGTCCCCGAGGACTAGCGACCTACAATGAGCAGTTCTTC. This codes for CASSPRGLATYNEQFF.

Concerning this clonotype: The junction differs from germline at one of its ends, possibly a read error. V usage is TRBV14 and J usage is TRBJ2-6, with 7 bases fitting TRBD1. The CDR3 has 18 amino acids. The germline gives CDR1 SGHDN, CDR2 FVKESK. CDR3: CASSQFSRGLSGTNVLTF. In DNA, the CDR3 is TGTGCCAGCAGCCAATTCTCCAGGGGGTTAAGTGGGACCAACGTCCTGACTTTC.

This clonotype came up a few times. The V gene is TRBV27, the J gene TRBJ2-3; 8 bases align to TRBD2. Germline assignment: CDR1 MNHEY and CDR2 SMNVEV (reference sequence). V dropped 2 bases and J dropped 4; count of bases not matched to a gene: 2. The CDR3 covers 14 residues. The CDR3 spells CASSLQTSADTQYF. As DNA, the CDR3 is TGTGCCAGCAGTTTACAGACTAGCGCAGATACGCAGTATTTT.

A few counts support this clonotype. CDR3 protein: CASSPLKGGAKEQFF. The DNA of the CDR3 is TGTGCCAGCAGCCCCTTAAAAGGAGGGGCTAAGGAGCAGTTCTTC. The chain couples TRBV3-1 to TRBJ2-1; D perhaps matches TRBD2 (6 bases). Trimming pared 4 bases from V and 10 bases from J, leaving 20 bases between. Germline V CDR1 and CDR2: LGHDT, YNNKEL (reference sequence). The CDR3 spans 15 residues.

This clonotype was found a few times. The DNA of the CDR3 is TGCGCCAGCAGCTTGAGTCAGGGCCAGCCCCAGCATTTT. Protein sequence: CASSLSQGQPQHF. The V call is TRBV5-1, the J call TRBJ1-5, with D maybe TRBD1 (5 bases). This CDR3 spans 13 amino acids. Looked up from germline, CDR1 is SGHRS and CDR2 is YFSETQ. Trimming took off 1 base at V and 7 bases at J, with 9 bases between the two ends. The entire variable domain, with the rest obtained from reference TRBV5-1 and TRBJ1-5, is as follows: KAGVTQTPRYLIKTRGQQVTLSCSPISGHRSVSWYQQTPGQGLQFLFEYFSETQRNKGNFPGRFSGRQFSNSRSEMNVSTLELGDSALYLCASSLSQGQPQHFGDGTRLSIL.

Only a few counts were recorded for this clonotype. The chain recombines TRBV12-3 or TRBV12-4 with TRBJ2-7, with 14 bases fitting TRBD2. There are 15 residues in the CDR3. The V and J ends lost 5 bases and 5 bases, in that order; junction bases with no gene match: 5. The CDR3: CASSRTSGRTHEQYF. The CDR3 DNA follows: TGTGCCAGCAGTCGGACTAGCGGGAGGACCCACGAGCAGTACTTC.

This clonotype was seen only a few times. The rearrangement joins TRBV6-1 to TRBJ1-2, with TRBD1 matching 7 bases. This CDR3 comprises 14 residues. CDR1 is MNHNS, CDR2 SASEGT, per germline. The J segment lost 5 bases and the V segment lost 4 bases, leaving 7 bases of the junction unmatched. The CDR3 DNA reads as TGTGCCAGCAGTGGGCCAGGGGGGGCTTATGGCTACACCTTC. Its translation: CASSGPGGAYGYTF.

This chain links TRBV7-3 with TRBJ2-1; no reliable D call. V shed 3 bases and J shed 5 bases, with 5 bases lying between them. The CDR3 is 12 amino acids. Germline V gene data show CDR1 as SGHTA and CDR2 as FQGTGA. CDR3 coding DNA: TGTGCCAGCAGCTTGGTAAACAATGAGCAGTTCTTC. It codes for CASSLVNNEQFF.

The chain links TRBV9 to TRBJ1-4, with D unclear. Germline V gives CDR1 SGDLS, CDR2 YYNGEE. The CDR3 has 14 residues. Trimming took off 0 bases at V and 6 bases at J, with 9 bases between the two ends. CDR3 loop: CASSVEPGDEKLFF. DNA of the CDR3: TGTGCCAGCAGCGTAGAACCGGGAGATGAAAAACTGTTTTTT.

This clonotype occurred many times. The CDR3 bases are TGTGCCAGCAGTACCACAGGGGTCGAGCAGTACTTC. Amino acids: CASSTTGVEQYF. The chain links TRBV2 to TRBJ2-7, with TRBD1 matching over 7 bases. Germline trimming cut 5 bases from V and 6 bases from J; bases unmatched to any gene: 4. The V gene's germline CDR1 is SNHLY and CDR2 FYNNEI. The CDR3 runs 12 residues.